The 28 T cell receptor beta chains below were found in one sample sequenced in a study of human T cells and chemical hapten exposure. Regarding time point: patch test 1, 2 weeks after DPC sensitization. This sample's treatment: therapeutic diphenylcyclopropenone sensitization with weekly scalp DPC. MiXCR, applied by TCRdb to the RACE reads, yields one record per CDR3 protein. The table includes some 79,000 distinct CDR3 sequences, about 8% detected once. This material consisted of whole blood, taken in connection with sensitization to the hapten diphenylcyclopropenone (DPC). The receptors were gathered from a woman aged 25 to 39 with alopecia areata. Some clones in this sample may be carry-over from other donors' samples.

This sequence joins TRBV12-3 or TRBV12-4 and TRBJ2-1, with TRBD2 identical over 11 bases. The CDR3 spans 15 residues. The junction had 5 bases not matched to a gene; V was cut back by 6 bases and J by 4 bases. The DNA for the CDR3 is TGTGCCAGCAGACCACTAGCGGGGGCGTACAATGAGCAGTTCTTC. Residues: CASRPLAGAYNEQFF.

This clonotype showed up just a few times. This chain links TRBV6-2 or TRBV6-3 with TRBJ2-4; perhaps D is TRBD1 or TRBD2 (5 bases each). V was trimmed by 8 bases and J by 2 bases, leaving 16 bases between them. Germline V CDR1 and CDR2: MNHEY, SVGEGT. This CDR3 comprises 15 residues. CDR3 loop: CASSGAAETKNIQYF. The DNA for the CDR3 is TGTGCCAGCTCCGGGGCAGCCGAGACCAAAAACATTCAGTACTTC.

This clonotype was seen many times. CDR3 sequence reads: CASSESARGVRTQETQYF. The CDR3 nucleotides read TGTGCCAGCAGTGAATCCGCGCGTGGGGTGCGCACTCAAGAGACCCAGTACTTC. The chain uses TRBV25-1 and TRBJ2-5; D gene unclear. The CDR3 totals 18 residues. V lost 1 base to trimming and J lost 2 bases, with 20 bases between them. Germline CDR1 is MGHDK and CDR2 is SYGVNS.

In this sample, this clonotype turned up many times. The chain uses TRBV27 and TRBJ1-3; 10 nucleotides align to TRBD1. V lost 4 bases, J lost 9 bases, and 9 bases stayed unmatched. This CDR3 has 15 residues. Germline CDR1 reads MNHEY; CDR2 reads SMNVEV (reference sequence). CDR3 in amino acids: CASSSGQGWESTIYF. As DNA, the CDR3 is TGTGCCAGCAGTTCGGGACAGGGGTGGGAGAGCACCATATATTTT.

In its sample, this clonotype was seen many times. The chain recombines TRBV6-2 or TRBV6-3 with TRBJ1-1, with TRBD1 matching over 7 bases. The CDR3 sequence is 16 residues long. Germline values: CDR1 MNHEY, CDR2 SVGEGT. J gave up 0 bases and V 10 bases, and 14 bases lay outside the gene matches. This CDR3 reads CATQTGSRPVNTEAFF. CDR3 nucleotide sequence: TGTGCCACCCAGACAGGGAGCAGGCCTGTGAACACTGAAGCTTTCTTT.

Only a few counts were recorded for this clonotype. The DNA for the CDR3 is TGCGCCAGCAGCCTAAAGCGGGGGGGAACGCAAGAGACCCAGTACTTC. Translating it yields CASSLKRGGTQETQYF. V usage is TRBV5-1 and J usage is TRBJ2-5; 10 bases align to TRBD2. Germline assignment: CDR1 SGHRS and CDR2 YFSETQ. The V segment lost 4 bases and the J segment 2 bases; nucleotides outside the gene matches: 8. The CDR3 sequence is 16 residues long.

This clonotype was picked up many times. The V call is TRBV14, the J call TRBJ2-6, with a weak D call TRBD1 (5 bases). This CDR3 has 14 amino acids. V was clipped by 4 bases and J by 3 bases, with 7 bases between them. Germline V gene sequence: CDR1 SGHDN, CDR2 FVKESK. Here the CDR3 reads CASSPRDGANVLTF. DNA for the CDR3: TGTGCCAGCAGCCCCAGGGATGGGGCCAACGTCCTGACTTTC.

CDR3 nucleotide sequence: TGTGCCAGCAGTGAAGCCGGGATCGCTTACGAGCAGTACTTC. Translated, it gives CASSEAGIAYEQYF. J is TRBJ2-7 and V is TRBV25-1; maybe TRBD2 (5 bases). The germline V and J ends were trimmed by 2 bases and 4 bases, with 12 bases remaining between them. The CDR3 contains 14 residues. Germline assignment: CDR1 MGHDK and CDR2 SYGVNS.

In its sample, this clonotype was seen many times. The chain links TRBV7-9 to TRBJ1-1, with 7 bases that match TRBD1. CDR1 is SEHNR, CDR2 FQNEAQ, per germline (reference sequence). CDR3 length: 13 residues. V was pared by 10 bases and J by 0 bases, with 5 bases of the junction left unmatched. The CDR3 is CATETGMNTEAFF. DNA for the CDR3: TGTGCCACGGAGACAGGGATGAACACTGAAGCTTTCTTT.

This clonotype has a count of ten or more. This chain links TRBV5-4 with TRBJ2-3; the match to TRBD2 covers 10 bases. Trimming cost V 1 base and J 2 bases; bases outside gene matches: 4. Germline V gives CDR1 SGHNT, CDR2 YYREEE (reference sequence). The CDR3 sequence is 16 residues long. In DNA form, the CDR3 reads TGTGCCAGCAGCTTGCGGCTAGCGGGGGCCACAGATACGCAGTATTTT. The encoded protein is CASSLRLAGATDTQYF. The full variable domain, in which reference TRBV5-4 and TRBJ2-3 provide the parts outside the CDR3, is ETGVTQSPTHLIKTRGQQVTLRCSSQSGHNTVSWYQQALGQGPQFIFQYYREEENGRGNFPPRFSGLQFPNYSSELNVNALELDDSALYLCASSLRLAGATDTQYFGPGTRLTVL.

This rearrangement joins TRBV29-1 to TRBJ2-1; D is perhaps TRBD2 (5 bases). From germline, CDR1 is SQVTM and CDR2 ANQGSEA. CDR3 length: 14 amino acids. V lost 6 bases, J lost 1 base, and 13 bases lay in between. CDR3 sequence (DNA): TGCAGCGTGCTAGCCGAAAGGTCCTACAATGAGCAGTTCTTC. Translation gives CSVLAERSYNEQFF.

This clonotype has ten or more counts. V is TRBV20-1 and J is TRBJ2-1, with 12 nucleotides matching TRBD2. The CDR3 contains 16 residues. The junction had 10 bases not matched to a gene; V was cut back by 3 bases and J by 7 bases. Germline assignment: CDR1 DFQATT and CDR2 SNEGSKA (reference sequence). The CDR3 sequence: CSASRLAGGPENEQFF. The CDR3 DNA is TGCAGTGCTAGTAGGCTAGCGGGGGGGCCGGAGAATGAGCAGTTCTTC.

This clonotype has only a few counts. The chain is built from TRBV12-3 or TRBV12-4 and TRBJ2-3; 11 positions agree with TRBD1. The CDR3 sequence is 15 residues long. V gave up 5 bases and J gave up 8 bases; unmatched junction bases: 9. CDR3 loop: CASSATGTGGGTQYF. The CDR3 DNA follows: TGTGCCAGCAGTGCTACCGGGACAGGGGGAGGTACGCAGTATTTT.

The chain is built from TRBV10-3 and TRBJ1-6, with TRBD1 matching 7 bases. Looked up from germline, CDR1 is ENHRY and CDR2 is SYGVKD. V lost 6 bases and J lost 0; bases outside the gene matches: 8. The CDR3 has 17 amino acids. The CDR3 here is CAISVGTDHSYNSPLHF. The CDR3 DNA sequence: TGTGCCATCAGCGTTGGGACAGATCACTCCTATAATTCACCCCTCCACTTT.

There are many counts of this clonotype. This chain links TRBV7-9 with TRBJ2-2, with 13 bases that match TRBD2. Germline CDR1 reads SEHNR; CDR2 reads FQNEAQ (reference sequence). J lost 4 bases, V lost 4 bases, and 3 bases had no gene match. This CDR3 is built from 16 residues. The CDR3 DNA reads TGTGCCAGCAGCTCCCGGACTAGCGGGAGCACCGGGGAGCTGTTTTTT. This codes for CASSSRTSGSTGELFF.

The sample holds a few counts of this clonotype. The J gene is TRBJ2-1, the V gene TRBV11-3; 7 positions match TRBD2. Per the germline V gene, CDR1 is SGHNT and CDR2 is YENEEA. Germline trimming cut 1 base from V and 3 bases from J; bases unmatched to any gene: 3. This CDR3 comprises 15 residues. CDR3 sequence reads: CASSLGGGGYNEQFF. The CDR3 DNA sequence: TGTGCCAGCAGCTTAGGGGGGGGAGGCTACAATGAGCAGTTCTTC.

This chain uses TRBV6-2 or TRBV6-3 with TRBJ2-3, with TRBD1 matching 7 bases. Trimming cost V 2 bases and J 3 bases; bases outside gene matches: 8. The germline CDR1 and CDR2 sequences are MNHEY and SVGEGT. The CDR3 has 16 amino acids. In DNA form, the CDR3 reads TGTGCCAGCAGTTACCGAAAGACAGGGAGAACAGATACGCAGTATTTT. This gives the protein CASSYRKTGRTDTQYF.

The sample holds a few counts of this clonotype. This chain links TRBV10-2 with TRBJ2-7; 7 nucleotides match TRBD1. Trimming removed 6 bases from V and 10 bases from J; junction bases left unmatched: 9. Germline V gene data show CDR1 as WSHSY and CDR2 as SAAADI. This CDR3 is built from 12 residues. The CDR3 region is CASRGGQDAQYF. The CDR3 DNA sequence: TGCGCCAGCAGAGGCGGACAGGACGCTCAGTACTTC.

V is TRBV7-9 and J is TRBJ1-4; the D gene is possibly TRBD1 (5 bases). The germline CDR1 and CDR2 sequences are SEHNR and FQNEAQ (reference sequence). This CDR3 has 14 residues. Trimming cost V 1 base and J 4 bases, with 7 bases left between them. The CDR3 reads CASSLDRNNEKLFF. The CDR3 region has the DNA TGTGCCAGCAGCTTAGACAGGAATAATGAAAAACTGTTTTTT.

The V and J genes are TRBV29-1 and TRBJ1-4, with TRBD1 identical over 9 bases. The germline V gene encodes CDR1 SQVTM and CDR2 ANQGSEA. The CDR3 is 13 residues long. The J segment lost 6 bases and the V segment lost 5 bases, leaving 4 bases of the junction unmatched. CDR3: CSVQGQGHEKLFF. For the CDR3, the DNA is TGCAGCGTTCAGGGACAGGGACATGAAAAACTGTTTTTT.

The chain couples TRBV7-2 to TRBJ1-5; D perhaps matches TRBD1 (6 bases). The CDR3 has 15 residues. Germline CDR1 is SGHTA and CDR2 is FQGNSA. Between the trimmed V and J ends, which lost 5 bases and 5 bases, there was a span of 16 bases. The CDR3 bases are TGTGCCAGCAGCCCGCGCACAGGGTCGGATCAGCCCCAGCATTTT. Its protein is CASSPRTGSDQPQHF.

CDR3 sequence (DNA): TGTGCCAGCAGCTACGGGACAGGGAGGGAATGGTCACCCCTCCACTTT. This encodes CASSYGTGREWSPLHF. This chain links TRBV9 with TRBJ1-6; the match to TRBD1 covers 9 bases. V lost 4 bases to trimming and J lost 10 bases; unmatched junction nucleotides: 12. The CDR3 has 16 residues. Germline V gene data show CDR1 as SGDLS and CDR2 as YYNGEE. The full variable domain, its missing parts supplied by reference TRBV9 and TRBJ1-6, is DSGVTQTPKHLITATGQRVTLRCSPRSGDLSVYWYQQSLDQGLQFLIQYYNGEERAKGNILERFSAQQFPDLHSELNLSSLELGDSALYFCASSYGTGREWSPLHFGNGTRLTVT.

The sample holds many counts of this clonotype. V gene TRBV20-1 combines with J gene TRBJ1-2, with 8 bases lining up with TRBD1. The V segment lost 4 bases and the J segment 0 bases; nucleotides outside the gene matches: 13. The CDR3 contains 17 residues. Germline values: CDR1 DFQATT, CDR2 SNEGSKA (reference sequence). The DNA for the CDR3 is TGCAGTGCTACGCGCTTCCAACCAGGGGGCGCTAACTATGGCTACACCTTC. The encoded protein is CSATRFQPGGANYGYTF.

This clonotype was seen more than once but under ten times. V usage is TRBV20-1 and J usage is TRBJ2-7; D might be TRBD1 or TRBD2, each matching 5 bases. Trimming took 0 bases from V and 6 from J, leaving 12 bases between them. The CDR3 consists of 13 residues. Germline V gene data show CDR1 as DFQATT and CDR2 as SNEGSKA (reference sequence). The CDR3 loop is CSARDFGGFEQYF. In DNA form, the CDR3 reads TGCAGTGCTAGAGATTTTGGGGGTTTCGAGCAGTACTTC.

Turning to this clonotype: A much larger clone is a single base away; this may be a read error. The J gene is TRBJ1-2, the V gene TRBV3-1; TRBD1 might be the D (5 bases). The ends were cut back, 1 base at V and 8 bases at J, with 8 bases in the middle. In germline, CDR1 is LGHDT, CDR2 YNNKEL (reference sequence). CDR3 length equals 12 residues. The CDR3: CASSQGGEGYTF. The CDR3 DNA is TGTGCCAGCAGCCAAGGGGGGGAAGGCTACACCTTC.

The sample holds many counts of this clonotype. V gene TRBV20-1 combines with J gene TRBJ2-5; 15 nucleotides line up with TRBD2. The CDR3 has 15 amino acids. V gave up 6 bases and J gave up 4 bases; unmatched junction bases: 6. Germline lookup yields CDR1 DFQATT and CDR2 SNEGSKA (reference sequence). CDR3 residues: CSAARTSGGVETQYF. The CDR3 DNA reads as TGCAGTGCCGCAAGGACTAGCGGGGGGGTAGAGACCCAGTACTTC.

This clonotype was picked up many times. For the CDR3, the DNA is TGTGCCACCAGCCCATCCCAGAAGGGTGCGACTGAAGCTTTCTTT. This translates into CATSPSQKGATEAFF. The V and J genes are TRBV15 and TRBJ1-1, with D unresolved. The germline CDR1 and CDR2 sequences are LNHNV and YYDKDF (reference sequence). CDR3 size: 15 residues. The V gene lost 5 bases and the J gene lost 5 bases, with 18 bases spanning the gap.

The CDR3 loop reads CASSKFQSNEQFF. Here the CDR3 DNA reads TGTGCCAGCAGTAAGTTCCAGTCCAATGAGCAGTTCTTC. The chain is built from TRBV6-6 and TRBJ2-1; no clear D gene. Germline V lookup: CDR1 MNHNY, CDR2 SVGAGI (reference sequence). The CDR3 consists of 13 residues. Deletions cut 5 bases from V and 6 bases from J, with 11 bases between.